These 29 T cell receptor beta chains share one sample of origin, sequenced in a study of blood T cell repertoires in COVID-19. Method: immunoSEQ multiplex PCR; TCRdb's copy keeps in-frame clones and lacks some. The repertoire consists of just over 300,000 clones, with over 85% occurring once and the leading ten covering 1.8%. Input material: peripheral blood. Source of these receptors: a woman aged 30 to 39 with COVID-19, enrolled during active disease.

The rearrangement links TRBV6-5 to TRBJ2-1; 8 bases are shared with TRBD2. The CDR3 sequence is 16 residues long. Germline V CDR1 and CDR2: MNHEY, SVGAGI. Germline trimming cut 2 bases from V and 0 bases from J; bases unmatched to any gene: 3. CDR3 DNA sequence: TGTGCCAGCAGTTACCGGGGGGGGAGCTCCTACAATGAGCAGTTCTTC. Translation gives CASSYRGGSSYNEQFF.

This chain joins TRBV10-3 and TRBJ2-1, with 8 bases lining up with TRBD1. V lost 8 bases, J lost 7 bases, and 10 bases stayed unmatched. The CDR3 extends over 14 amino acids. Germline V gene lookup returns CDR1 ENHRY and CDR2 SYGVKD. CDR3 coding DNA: TGTGCCATCTCTCGTCAGGGGGCGAGTAATGAGCAGTTCTTC. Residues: CAISRQGASNEQFF.

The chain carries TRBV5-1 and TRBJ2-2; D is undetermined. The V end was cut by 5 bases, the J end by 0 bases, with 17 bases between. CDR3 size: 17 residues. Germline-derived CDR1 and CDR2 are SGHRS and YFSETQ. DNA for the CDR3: TGCGCCAGCAGACCACAAATGAGACTCGCGAACACCGGGGAGCTGTTTTTT. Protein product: CASRPQMRLANTGELFF.

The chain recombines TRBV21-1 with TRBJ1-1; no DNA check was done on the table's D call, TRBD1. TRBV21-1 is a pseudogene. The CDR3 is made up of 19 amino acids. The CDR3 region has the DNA TGTGCCAGCAGCCCCCTTAGGGGACAGGGGGCTTTTGCGGACACTGAAGCTTTCTTT. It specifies CASSPLRGQGAFADTEAFF.

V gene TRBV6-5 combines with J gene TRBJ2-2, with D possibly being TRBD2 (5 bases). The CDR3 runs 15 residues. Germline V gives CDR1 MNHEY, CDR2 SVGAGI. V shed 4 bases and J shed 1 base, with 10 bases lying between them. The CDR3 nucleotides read TGTGCCAGCAGTTTACTAGGAGAGAACACCGGGGAGCTGTTTTTT. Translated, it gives CASSLLGENTGELFF.

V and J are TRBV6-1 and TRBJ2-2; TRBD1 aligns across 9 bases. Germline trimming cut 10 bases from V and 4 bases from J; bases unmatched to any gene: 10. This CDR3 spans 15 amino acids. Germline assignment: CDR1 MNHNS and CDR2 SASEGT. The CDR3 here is CAISTGGISTGELFF. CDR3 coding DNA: TGTGCCATCTCGACAGGGGGTATAAGCACCGGGGAGCTGTTTTTT.

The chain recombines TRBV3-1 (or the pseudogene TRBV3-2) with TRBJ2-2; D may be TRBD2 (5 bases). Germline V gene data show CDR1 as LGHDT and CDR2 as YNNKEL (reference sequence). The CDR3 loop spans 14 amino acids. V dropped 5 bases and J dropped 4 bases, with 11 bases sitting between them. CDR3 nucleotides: TGTGCCAGCAGCACGGAGAGGGTCACCGGGGAGCTGTTTTTT. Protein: CASSTERVTGELFF.

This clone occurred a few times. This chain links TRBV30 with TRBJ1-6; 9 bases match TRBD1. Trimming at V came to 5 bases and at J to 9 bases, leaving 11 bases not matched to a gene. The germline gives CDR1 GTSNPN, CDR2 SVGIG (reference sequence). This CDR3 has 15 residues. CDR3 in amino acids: CAWRIPGQGSSPLHF. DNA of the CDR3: TGTGCCTGGCGCATACCGGGACAGGGAAGTTCACCCCTCCACTTT.

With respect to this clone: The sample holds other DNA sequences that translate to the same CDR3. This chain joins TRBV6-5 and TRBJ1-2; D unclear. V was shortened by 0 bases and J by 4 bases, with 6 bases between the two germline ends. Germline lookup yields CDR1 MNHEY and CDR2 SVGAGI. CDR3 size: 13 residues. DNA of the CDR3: TGTGCCAGCAGTTACTCCCGAGGCTATGGCTACACCTTC. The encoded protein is CASSYSRGYGYTF.

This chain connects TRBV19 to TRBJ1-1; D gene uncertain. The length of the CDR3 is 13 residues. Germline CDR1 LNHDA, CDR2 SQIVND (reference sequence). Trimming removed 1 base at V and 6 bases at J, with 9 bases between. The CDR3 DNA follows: TGTGCCAGTAGTATAGCAGGCTACGCTGAAGCTTTCTTT. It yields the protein CASSIAGYAEAFF.

The CDR3 spells CASSSTAGYGYTF. The CDR3 DNA reads TGCGCCAGCAGCTCGACTGCCGGCTATGGCTACACCTTC. This chain uses TRBV5-1 with TRBJ1-2; D remains ambiguous. The CDR3 has 13 residues. Germline V CDR1 and CDR2: SGHRS, YFSETQ. V was shortened by 3 bases and J by 4 bases, with 10 bases between the two germline ends.

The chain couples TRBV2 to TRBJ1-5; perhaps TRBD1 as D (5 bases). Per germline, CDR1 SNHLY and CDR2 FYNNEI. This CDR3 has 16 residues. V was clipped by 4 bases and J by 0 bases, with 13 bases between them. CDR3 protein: CASSAGTAVSNQPQHF. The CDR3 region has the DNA TGTGCCAGCAGTGCCGGGACTGCCGTTAGCAATCAGCCCCAGCATTTT.

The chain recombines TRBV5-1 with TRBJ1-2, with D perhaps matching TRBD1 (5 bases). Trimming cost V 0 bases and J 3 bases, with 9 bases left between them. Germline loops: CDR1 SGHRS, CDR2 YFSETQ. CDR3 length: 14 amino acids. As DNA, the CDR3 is TGCGCCAGCAGCTTGGCTACGGGGGACTATGGCTACACCTTC. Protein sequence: CASSLATGDYGYTF.

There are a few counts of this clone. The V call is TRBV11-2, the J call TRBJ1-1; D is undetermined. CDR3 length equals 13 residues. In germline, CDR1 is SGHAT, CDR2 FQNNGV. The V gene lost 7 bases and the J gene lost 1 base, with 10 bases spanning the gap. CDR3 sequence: CASILTANTEAFF. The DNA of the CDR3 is TGTGCCAGCATTCTAACAGCGAACACTGAAGCTTTCTTT.

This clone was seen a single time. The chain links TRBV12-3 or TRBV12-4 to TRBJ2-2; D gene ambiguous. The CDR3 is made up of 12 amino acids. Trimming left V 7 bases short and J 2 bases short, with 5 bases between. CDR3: CASILNTGELFF. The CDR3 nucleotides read TGTGCCAGCATCCTTAACACCGGGGAGCTGTTTTTT.

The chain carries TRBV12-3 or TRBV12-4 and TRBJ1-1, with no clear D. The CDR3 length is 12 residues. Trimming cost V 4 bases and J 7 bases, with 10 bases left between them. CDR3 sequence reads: CASSSEFGEAFF. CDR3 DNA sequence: TGTGCCAGCAGTTCTGAGTTTGGTGAAGCTTTCTTT.

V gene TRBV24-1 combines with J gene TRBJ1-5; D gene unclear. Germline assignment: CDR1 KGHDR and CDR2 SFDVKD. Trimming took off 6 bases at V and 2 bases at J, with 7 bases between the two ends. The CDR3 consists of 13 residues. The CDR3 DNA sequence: TGTGCCACCAGTCCCTACGGCAATCAGCCCCAGCATTTT. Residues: CATSPYGNQPQHF.

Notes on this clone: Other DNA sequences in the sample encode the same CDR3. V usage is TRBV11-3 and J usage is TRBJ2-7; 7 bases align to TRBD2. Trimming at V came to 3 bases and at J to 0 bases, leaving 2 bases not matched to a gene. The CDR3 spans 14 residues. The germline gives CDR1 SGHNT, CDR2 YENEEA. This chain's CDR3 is CASSLGGSSYEQYF. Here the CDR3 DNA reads TGTGCCAGCAGCTTGGGGGGGAGCTCCTACGAGCAGTACTTC.

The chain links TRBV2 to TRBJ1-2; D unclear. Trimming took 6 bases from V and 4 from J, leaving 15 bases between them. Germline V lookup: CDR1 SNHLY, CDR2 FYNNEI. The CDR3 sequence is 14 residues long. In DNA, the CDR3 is TGTGCCAGCAGGAATGAGCCTCAATCCTATGGCTACACCTTC. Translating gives CASRNEPQSYGYTF.

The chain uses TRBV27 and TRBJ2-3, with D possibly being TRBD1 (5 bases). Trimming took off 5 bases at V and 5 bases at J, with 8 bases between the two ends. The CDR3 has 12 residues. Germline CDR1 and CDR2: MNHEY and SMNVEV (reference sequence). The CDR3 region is CASSPQGDTQYF. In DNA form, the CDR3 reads TGTGCCAGCAGTCCCCAGGGAGATACGCAGTATTTT.

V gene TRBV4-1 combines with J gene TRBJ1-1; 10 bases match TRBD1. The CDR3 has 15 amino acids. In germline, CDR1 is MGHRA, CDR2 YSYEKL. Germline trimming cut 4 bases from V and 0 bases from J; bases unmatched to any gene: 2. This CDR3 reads CASSPGQGLNTEAFF. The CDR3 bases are TGCGCCAGCAGCCCGGGACAGGGGTTGAACACTGAAGCTTTCTTT.

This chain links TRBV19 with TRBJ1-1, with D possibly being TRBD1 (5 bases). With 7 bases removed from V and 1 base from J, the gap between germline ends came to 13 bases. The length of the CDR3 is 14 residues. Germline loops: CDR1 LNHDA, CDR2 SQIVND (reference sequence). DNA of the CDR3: TGTGCCAGTACCTTATGGCAGGGGAACACTGAAGCTTTCTTT. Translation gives CASTLWQGNTEAFF.

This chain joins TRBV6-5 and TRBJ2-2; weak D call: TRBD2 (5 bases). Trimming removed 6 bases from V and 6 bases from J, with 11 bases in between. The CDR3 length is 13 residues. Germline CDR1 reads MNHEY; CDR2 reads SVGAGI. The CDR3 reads CASRPIGAGELFF. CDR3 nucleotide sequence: TGTGCCAGCAGACCGATCGGGGCCGGGGAGCTGTTTTTT.

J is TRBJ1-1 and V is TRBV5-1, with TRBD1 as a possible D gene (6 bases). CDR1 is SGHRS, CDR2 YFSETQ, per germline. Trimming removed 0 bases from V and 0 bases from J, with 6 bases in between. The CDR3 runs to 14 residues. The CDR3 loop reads CASSLEGVNTEAFF. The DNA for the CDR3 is TGCGCCAGCAGCTTGGAGGGGGTGAACACTGAAGCTTTCTTT.

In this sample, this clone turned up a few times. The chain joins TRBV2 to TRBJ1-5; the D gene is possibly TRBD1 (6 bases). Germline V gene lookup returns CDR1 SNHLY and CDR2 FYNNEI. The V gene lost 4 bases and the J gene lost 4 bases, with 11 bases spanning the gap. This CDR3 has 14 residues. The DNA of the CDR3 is TGTGCCAGCAGTGGGACTAGGGGGAATCAGCCCCAGCATTTT. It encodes CASSGTRGNQPQHF. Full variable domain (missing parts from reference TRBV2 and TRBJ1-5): EPEVTQTPSHQVTQMGQEVILRCVPISNHLYFYWYRQILGQKVEFLVSFYNNEISEKSEIFDDQFSVERPDGSNFTLKIRSTKLEDSAMYFCASSGTRGNQPQHFGDGTRLSIL.

As DNA, the CDR3 is TGTGCCAGCAGGCCCTTGGGGGGTGAAGCTTTCTTT. Amino acid sequence: CASRPLGGEAFF. This chain connects TRBV9 to TRBJ1-1, with TRBD1 as a possible D gene (5 bases). CDR1 and CDR2 (germline): SGDLS, YYNGEE. Trimming shortened V by 5 bases and J by 7 bases, and 12 bases separated the two germline ends. This CDR3 is built from 12 residues.

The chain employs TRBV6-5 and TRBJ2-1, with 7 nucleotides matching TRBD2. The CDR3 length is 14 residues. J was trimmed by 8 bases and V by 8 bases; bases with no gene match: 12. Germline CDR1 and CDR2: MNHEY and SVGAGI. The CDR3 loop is CASSPGGYPDEQFF. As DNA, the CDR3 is TGTGCCAGCTCCCCGGGGGGATACCCAGATGAGCAGTTCTTC.

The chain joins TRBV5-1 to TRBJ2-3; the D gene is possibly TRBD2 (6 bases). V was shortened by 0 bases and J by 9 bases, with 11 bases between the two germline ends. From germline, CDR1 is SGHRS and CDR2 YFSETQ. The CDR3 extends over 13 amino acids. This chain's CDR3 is CASSLVPGETQYF. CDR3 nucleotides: TGCGCCAGCAGCTTGGTTCCGGGGGAAACGCAGTATTTT.

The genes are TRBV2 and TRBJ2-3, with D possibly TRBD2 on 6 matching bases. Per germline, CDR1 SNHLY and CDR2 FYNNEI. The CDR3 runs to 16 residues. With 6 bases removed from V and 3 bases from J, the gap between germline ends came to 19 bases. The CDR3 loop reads CASRETGVPWTDTQYF. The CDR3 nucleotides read TGTGCCAGCAGGGAGACGGGGGTTCCCTGGACAGATACGCAGTATTTT. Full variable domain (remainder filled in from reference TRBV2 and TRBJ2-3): EPEVTQTPSHQVTQMGQEVILRCVPISNHLYFYWYRQILGQKVEFLVSFYNNEISEKSEIFDDQFSVERPDGSNFTLKIRSTKLEDSAMYFCASRETGVPWTDTQYFGPGTRLTVL.